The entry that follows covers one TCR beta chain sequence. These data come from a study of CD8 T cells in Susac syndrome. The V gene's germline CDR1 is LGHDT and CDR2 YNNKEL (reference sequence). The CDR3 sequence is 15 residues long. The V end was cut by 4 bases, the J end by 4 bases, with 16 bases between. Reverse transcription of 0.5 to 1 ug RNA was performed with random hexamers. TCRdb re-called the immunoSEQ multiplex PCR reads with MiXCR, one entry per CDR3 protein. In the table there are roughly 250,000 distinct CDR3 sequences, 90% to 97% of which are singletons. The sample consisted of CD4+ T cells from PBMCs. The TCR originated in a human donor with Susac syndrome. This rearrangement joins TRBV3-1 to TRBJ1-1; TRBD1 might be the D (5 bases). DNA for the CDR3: TGTGCCAGCAGCCCGACGGGGTTGGGGACCACTGAAGCTTTCTTT. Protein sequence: CASSPTGLGTTEAFF.